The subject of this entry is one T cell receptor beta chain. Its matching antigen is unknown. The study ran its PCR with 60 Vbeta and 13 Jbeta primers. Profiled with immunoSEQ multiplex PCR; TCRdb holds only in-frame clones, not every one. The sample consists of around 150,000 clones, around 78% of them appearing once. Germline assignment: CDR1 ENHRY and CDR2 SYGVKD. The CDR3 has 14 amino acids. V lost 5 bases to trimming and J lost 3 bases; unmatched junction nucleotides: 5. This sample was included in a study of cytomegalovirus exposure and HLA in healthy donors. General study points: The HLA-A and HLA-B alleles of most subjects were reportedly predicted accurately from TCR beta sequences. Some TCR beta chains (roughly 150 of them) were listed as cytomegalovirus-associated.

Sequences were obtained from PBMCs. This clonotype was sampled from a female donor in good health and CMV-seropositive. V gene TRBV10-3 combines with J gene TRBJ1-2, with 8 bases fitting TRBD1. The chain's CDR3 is CAISPGTGDYGYTF. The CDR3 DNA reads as TGTGCCATCAGTCCAGGGACAGGTGACTATGGCTACACCTTC.